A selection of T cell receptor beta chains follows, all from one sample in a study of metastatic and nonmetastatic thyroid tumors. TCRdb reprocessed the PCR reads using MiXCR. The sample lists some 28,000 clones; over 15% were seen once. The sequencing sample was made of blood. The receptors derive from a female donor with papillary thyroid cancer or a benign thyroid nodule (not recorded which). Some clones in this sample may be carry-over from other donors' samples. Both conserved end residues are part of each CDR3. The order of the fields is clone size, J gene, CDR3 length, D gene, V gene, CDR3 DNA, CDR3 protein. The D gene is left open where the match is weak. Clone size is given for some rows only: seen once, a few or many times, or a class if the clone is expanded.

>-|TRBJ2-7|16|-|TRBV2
TGTGCCAGCAGTGAAGCGCCCCCTGTAACAACCTACGAGCAGTACTTC
CASSEAPPVTTYEQYF
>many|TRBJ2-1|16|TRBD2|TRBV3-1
TGTGCCAGCAGCCAAGATCCTAGCGGGATCTACAATGAGCAGTTCTTC
CASSQDPSGIYNEQFF
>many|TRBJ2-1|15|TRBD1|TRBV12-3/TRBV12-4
TGTGCCAGCAGTTTTGGACAGGGCTCCTACAATGAGCAGTTCTTC
CASSFGQGSYNEQFF
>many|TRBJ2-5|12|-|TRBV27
TGTGCCAGCAGTTTTCGGGGAGAGACCCAGTACTTC
CASSFRGETQYF
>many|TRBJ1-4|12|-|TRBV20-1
TGCAGTGCTAGGAGAAGTAATGAAAAACTGTTTTTT
CSARRSNEKLFF
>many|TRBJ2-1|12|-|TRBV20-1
TGCAGTGCTAGAGCCCCCGGGGGTGTTCTGTTCTTC
CSARAPGGVLFF
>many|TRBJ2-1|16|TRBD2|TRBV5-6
TGTGCCAGCAGCTTGGCAAGCGGGAGTGCCTACAATGAGCAGTTCTTC
CASSLASGSAYNEQFF
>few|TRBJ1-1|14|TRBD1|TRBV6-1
TGTGCCAGCATTTCCACAGGGGGTGGCGGTGAAGCTTTCTTT
CASISTGGGGEAFF
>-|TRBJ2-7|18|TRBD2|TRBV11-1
TGTGCCAGCAGCTGGACTAGTTGGAGCCTACCCCCCTCCTACGAGCAGTACTTC
CASSWTSWSLPPSYEQYF
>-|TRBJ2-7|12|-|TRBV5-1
TGCGCCAGTTCGGACTACCTCTACGAGCAGTACTTC
CASSDYLYEQYF
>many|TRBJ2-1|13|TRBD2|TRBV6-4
TGTGCCAGCCGACTAGCGGGAAATGGTGAGCAGTTCTTC
CASRLAGNGEQFF
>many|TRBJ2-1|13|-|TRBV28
TGTGCCAGCAGTTTATCTAGAATCGATGAGCAGTTCTTC
CASSLSRIDEQFF
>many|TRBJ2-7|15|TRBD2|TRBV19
TGTGCCAGTAGTGTTACTAGCGGGAGTAACTACGAGCAGTACTTC
CASSVTSGSNYEQYF
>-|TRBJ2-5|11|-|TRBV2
TGTGCCAGCAGTGACCGAGAGACCCAGTACTTC
CASSDRETQYF
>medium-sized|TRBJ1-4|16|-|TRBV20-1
TGCAGTGCTAGGGCGGGACTCATGTTAACTAATGAAAAACTGTTTTTT
CSARAGLMLTNEKLFF